This T cell receptor beta chain was documented in a study of blood T cell repertoires in COVID-19. Germline V gene sequence: CDR1 LNHNV, CDR2 YYDKDF (reference sequence). V lost 1 base to trimming and J lost 4 bases; unmatched junction nucleotides: 3. The CDR3 runs 16 residues. TCRdb's table, derived via immunoSEQ multiplex PCR, lists solely in-frame clones and lacks some. Altogether 34,000 or so clones are present, roughly 87% being singletons, with the ten largest covering around 2%. The chain employs TRBV15 and TRBJ2-1, with 11 bases aligning to TRBD2. The receptor was isolated from a man aged 50 to 59 with active or convalescent COVID-19. Sequencing was carried out using peripheral blood. The CDR3, as DNA: TGTGCCACCAGCAGAGCGGGACTAGCGGATTACAATGAGCAGTTCTTC. It translates to CATSRAGLADYNEQFF. The variable domain in full, with the rest retrieved from reference TRBV15 and TRBJ2-1, is DAMVIQNPRYQVTQFGKPVTLSCSQTLNHNVMYWYQQKSSQAPKLLFHYYDKDFNNEADTPDNFQSRRPNTSFCFLDIRSPGLGDTAMYLCATSRAGLADYNEQFFGPGTRLTVL.